The 24 T cell receptor beta chains below all came from one sample that was sequenced in a study of Graves' ophthalmopathy and Graves' hyperthyroidism. From RNA, the CDR3 regions of TCR beta chains were amplified and sequenced. First-round RT-PCR relied on HTBI primers, and a second-round multiplex PCR came next. MiXCR, applied by TCRdb to the multiplex PCR reads, yields one record per CDR3 protein. The sample carries 600,000 to 700,000 distinct CDR3 sequences, approximately 39% recorded once. The sample was peripheral blood. Receptors were obtained from an adult man with Graves' ophthalmopathy.

This clonotype was found many times. V is TRBV25-1 and J is TRBJ1-4; D is undetermined. V was trimmed by 6 bases and J by 6 bases, leaving 11 bases between them. CDR3 length equals 13 residues. Germline-derived CDR1 and CDR2 are MGHDK and SYGVNS. The CDR3 loop is CASRSPGDEKLFF. DNA of the CDR3: TGTGCCAGCAGAAGCCCCGGGGATGAAAAACTGTTTTTT. The whole variable domain, remainder taken from reference TRBV25-1 and TRBJ1-4, is EADIYQTPRYLVIGTGKKITLECSQTMGHDKMYWYQQDPGMELHLIHYSYGVNSTEKGDLSSESTVSRIRTEHFPLTLESARPSHTSQYLCASRSPGDEKLFFGSGTQLSVL.

The chain employs TRBV7-8 and TRBJ2-7; TRBD1 matches at 10 bases. CDR3 length: 13 amino acids. From germline, CDR1 is SGHVS and CDR2 FQNEAQ. The trim removed 10 bases at V and 0 bases at J, leaving 3 bases unmatched. The chain's CDR3 is CATGQGGSYEQYF. Written as DNA, the CDR3 is TGTGCCACCGGACAGGGGGGCTCCTACGAGCAGTACTTC. Drawing the rest from reference TRBV7-8 and TRBJ2-7, the complete variable domain is GAGVSQSPRYKVAKRGQDVALRCDPISGHVSLFWYQQALGQGPEFLTYFQNEAQLDKSGLPSDRFFAERPEGSVSTLKIQRTQQEDSAVYLCATGQGGSYEQYFGPGTRLTVT.

As for this clonotype: Without the conserved terminal phenylalanine or tryptophan, this CDR3 likely stems from a read error. The V gene is TRBV4-1, the J gene TRBJ1-1; D not resolved. Germline V lookup: CDR1 MGHRA, CDR2 YSYEKL. The CDR3 consists of 14 residues. The V and J ends lost 4 bases and 1 base respectively, with 10 bases between them. CDR3 sequence (DNA): TGCGCCAGCAGCCCCCTTGGGAGGAACACTGAAGCTTTCCTT. Encoded protein: CASSPLGRNTEAFL.

This clonotype occurred many times. V usage is TRBV7-3 and J usage is TRBJ2-7; D is tentatively TRBD1 or TRBD2 (5 bases each). V was shortened by 5 bases and J by 12 bases, with 20 bases between the two germline ends. The CDR3 loop spans 13 amino acids. Germline-derived CDR1 and CDR2 are SGHTA and FQGTGA. CDR3 protein: CASSGTDRRRLYF. For the CDR3, the DNA is TGTGCCAGCAGCGGAACCGACAGACGGAGGCTGTACTTC. The whole variable domain, remainder taken from reference TRBV7-3 and TRBJ2-7, is GAGVSQTPSNKVTEKGKYVELRCDPISGHTALYWYRQSLGQGPEFLIYFQGTGAADDSGLPNDRFFAVRPEGSVSTLKIQRTERGDSAVYLCASSGTDRRRLYFGPGTRLTVT.

There are many counts of this clonotype. The chain links TRBV29-1 to TRBJ1-2; possibly TRBD1 for D (6 bases). Germline V lookup: CDR1 SQVTM, CDR2 ANQGSEA. The CDR3 is 15 amino acids. Trimming stripped 4 bases from V and 0 bases from J, with 15 bases between. CDR3 region: CSVGGQRIANYGYTF. CDR3 DNA: TGCAGCGTTGGGGGACAAAGAATAGCTAACTATGGCTACACCTTC.

This clonotype was detected a few times. The chain joins TRBV6-1 to TRBJ2-7, with TRBD2 matching 11 bases. This CDR3 spans 15 amino acids. Germline CDR1 is MNHNS and CDR2 is SASEGT. Trimming removed 8 bases from V and 5 bases from J; junction bases left unmatched: 11. DNA of the CDR3: TGTGCCAGCTCATATAGCGGGAGGGCCAGCCACGAGCAGTACTTC. This encodes CASSYSGRASHEQYF.

This sequence joins TRBV5-1 and TRBJ2-5, with TRBD2 matching 8 bases. V lost 2 bases to trimming and J lost 0 bases; unmatched junction nucleotides: 9. From germline, CDR1 is SGHRS and CDR2 YFSETQ. The CDR3 runs to 17 residues. The CDR3: CASSLMGGLEYQETQYF. In DNA, the CDR3 is TGCGCCAGCAGCTTAATGGGGGGACTAGAGTACCAAGAGACCCAGTACTTC. The complete variable domain, with remaining parts taken from reference TRBV5-1 and TRBJ2-5, reads KAGVTQTPRYLIKTRGQQVTLSCSPISGHRSVSWYQQTPGQGLQFLFEYFSETQRNKGNFPGRFSGRQFSNSRSEMNVSTLELGDSALYLCASSLMGGLEYQETQYFGPGTRLLVL.

With regard to this clonotype: It may be a read error: a sequence one base away is much more abundant. The CDR3 DNA is TGTGCCATCAGTGTAGGGACCCACCAGCCCCAGCATTTT. Its protein is CAISVGTHQPQHF. The chain employs TRBV10-3 and TRBJ1-5, with a tentative D call TRBD1 (5 bases). The CDR3 has 13 amino acids. Deletions cut 4 bases from V and 7 bases from J, with 11 bases between. CDR1 and CDR2 from the germline V gene are ENHRY and SYGVKD.

V and J are TRBV29-1 and TRBJ2-1; 8 nucleotides line up with TRBD2. Germline assignment: CDR1 SQVTM and CDR2 ANQGSEA. The CDR3 consists of 13 residues. The junction had 6 bases not matched to a gene; V was cut back by 3 bases and J by 8 bases. The chain's CDR3 is CSVERAGVDEQFF. The CDR3 nucleotides are TGCAGCGTTGAGAGAGCGGGAGTGGATGAGCAGTTCTTC.

This clonotype was seen repeatedly, ten times or more. J is TRBJ2-5 and V is TRBV12-3 or TRBV12-4, with 9 bases aligning to TRBD2. CDR3 length equals 15 residues. J lost 5 bases, V lost 6 bases, and 10 bases had no gene match. The DNA for the CDR3 is TGTGCCAGCAGCCCCTATGGCGGGAGGGCGGAGACCCAGTACTTC. This encodes CASSPYGGRAETQYF.

As concerns this clonotype: A read error is possible here, since a much larger clone lies one base away. The chain is built from TRBV5-5 and TRBJ2-2; no clear D. Germline loops: CDR1 SGHKS, CDR2 YYEKEE (reference sequence). This CDR3 is built from 17 residues. V was shortened by 2 bases and J by 4 bases, with 18 bases between the two germline ends. CDR3 region: CASSLVASGFGTGELFF. Written as DNA, the CDR3 is TGTGCCAGCAGCTTAGTCGCCTCGGGTTTCGGCACCGGGGAGCTGTTTTTT.

This clonotype was picked up one time. The chain carries TRBV10-3 and TRBJ1-2; D possibly corresponds to TRBD1 (6 bases). The germline V gene has CDR1 ENHRY and CDR2 SYGVKD. This CDR3 contains 13 residues. Trimming shortened V by 10 bases and J by 6 bases, and 18 bases separated the two germline ends. The CDR3 sequence: CASRGGRADGYTF. CDR3 in DNA: TGTGCCAGCAGGGGCGGCAGGGCGGATGGCTACACCTTC.

At least ten counts were recorded for this clonotype. The V and J genes are TRBV15 and TRBJ1-1; D not certain. This CDR3 has 15 amino acids. With 0 bases removed from V and 5 bases from J, the gap between germline ends came to 13 bases. Germline-derived CDR1 and CDR2 are LNHNV and YYDKDF (reference sequence). The CDR3: CATSRDIWDSTEAFF. The CDR3 DNA is TGTGCCACCAGCAGAGATATCTGGGATTCGACTGAAGCTTTCTTT.

This clonotype was seen repeatedly, ten times or more. The chain combines TRBV13 with TRBJ2-6; D not certain. The CDR3 extends over 13 amino acids. V lost 11 bases and J 0 bases, leaving 8 bases between the germline ends. CDR1 PRHDT and CDR2 FYEKMQ come from the germline V gene (reference sequence). This CDR3 is CAGRSSGANVLTF. CDR3 nucleotide sequence: TGTGCCGGTCGGAGCTCTGGGGCCAACGTCCTGACTTTC.

This clonotype is a singleton in its sample. The chain joins TRBV7-8 to TRBJ2-7; possible D gene TRBD2, 6 bases. CDR3 length: 15 amino acids. V lost 5 bases to trimming and J lost 6 bases, with 20 bases between them. CDR1 SGHVS and CDR2 FQNEAQ come from the germline V gene. In DNA, the CDR3 is TGTGCCAGCAGCCCAACGTCGGGAGTCCTAGGCGAGCAGTACTTC. Encoded protein: CASSPTSGVLGEQYF. The whole variable domain, remainder taken from reference TRBV7-8 and TRBJ2-7, is GAGVSQSPRYKVAKRGQDVALRCDPISGHVSLFWYQQALGQGPEFLTYFQNEAQLDKSGLPSDRFFAERPEGSVSTLKIQRTQQEDSAVYLCASSPTSGVLGEQYFGPGTRLTVT.

The gene calls are TRBV2 and TRBJ2-5, with D possibly called TRBD1 or TRBD2 (7 bases each). The V gene's germline CDR1 is SNHLY and CDR2 FYNNEI. This CDR3 spans 16 amino acids. V was pared by 6 bases and J by 1 base, with 18 bases between. CDR3 region: CASSPGGRAGQETQYF. CDR3 coding DNA: TGTGCCAGCAGCCCAGGGGGGAGGGCAGGCCAAGAGACCCAGTACTTC. The whole variable domain, filled in from reference TRBV2 and TRBJ2-5, reads EPEVTQTPSHQVTQMGQEVILRCVPISNHLYFYWYRQILGQKVEFLVSFYNNEISEKSEIFDDQFSVERPDGSNFTLKIRSTKLEDSAMYFCASSPGGRAGQETQYFGPGTRLLVL.

The DNA for the CDR3 is TGTGCCAGCAGCACCCCGGACGAGCCTAACTATGGCTACACCTTC. Translated: CASSTPDEPNYGYTF. V usage is TRBV9 and J usage is TRBJ1-2; D gene uncertain. Germline V CDR1 and CDR2: SGDLS, YYNGEE. V lost 4 bases and J 0 bases, leaving 13 bases between the germline ends. The CDR3 totals 15 residues.

Ten or more counts support this clonotype. The chain combines TRBV29-1 with TRBJ2-7; 10 bases line up with TRBD1. Trimming at V came to 4 bases and at J to 4 bases, leaving 10 bases not matched to a gene. Germline V gene data show CDR1 as SQVTM and CDR2 as ANQGSEA. This CDR3 contains 15 residues. As DNA, the CDR3 is TGCAGCGTTGTTGGAGGACAGGGGGTGGGTTACGAGCAGTACTTC. It specifies CSVVGGQGVGYEQYF.

J is TRBJ2-3 and V is TRBV6-5; a weak D match, TRBD2 (6 bases). Germline assignment: CDR1 MNHEY and CDR2 SVGAGI. The V end was cut by 9 bases, the J end by 2 bases, with 21 bases between. The CDR3 is made up of 16 amino acids. The CDR3 region is CASSSGRRGDTDTQYF. CDR3 bases: TGTGCCAGTAGCTCAGGGAGGCGGGGAGACACAGATACGCAGTATTTT.

Only a few counts were recorded for this clonotype. The chain has TRBV4-2 and TRBJ1-1, with a weak D call TRBD1 (6 bases). The CDR3 extends over 14 amino acids. Germline V lookup: CDR1 LGHNA, CDR2 YNFKEQ. V lost 2 bases and J lost 10, with 17 bases in between. The CDR3 bases are TGTGCCAGCAGCCAAACAGGGTCTGGTACGGTAGCTTTCTTT. It encodes CASSQTGSGTVAFF.

The rearrangement joins TRBV29-1 to TRBJ2-3, with TRBD2 as a possible D gene (7 bases). Germline V gene lookup returns CDR1 SQVTM and CDR2 ANQGSEA. Trimming cost V 3 bases and J 2 bases, with 9 bases left between them. This CDR3 has 13 residues. Here the CDR3 DNA reads TGCAGCGTTGAGGGGGGGCCCACAGATACGCAGTATTTT. It codes for CSVEGGPTDTQYF.

V gene TRBV7-2 combines with J gene TRBJ1-1, with 8 bases matching TRBD1. The CDR3 consists of 16 residues. Trimming took 4 bases from V and 3 from J; bases not matched to a gene: 10. Per germline, CDR1 SGHTA and CDR2 FQGNSA. This chain's CDR3 is CASSYQGARIDTEAFF. CDR3 bases: TGTGCCAGCAGCTACCAGGGGGCCAGAATCGACACTGAAGCTTTCTTT.

This clonotype was observed a handful of times. This chain links TRBV9 with TRBJ2-7; 9 bases are shared with TRBD1. Losses at the gene ends were 3 bases for V and 4 bases for J; bases not matched to a gene: 11. The CDR3 is made up of 16 amino acids. Germline values: CDR1 SGDLS, CDR2 YYNGEE. The CDR3 region has the DNA TGTGCCAGCAGCGCAGGAGTGACAGGGGGTCAATACGAGCAGTACTTC. It translates to CASSAGVTGGQYEQYF.

The J gene is TRBJ2-2, the V gene TRBV25-1; TRBD2 might be the D (5 bases). The CDR3 covers 13 residues. Trimming pared 5 bases from V and 6 bases from J, leaving 10 bases between. Germline CDR1 reads MGHDK; CDR2 reads SYGVNS. Here the CDR3 reads CASSPDLSGELFF. The CDR3 DNA reads as TGTGCCAGCAGTCCGGACTTGTCCGGGGAGCTGTTTTTT. The full variable domain, rest sourced from reference TRBV25-1 and TRBJ2-2, is EADIYQTPRYLVIGTGKKITLECSQTMGHDKMYWYQQDPGMELHLIHYSYGVNSTEKGDLSSESTVSRIRTEHFPLTLESARPSHTSQYLCASSPDLSGELFFGEGSRLTVL.